The clone carrying this T cell receptor (beta chain) was seen at least ten times. Its antigen is unknown. The record originates from a study of early T cells in non-severe SARS-CoV-2 infection. Study information: From unsorted whole blood, bulk RNA was sequenced, and the chains remained unpaired.

CDR1 is KGHSH and CDR2 is LQKENI in the germline V gene. V lost 3 bases and J lost 0; bases outside the gene matches: 8. The CDR3 extends over 17 amino acids. General study results and limits: Anti-spike CD8 responses were favored in VDJdb matching, and private and CD4 specificities were missed.

Individual cDNA molecules were tagged with unique molecular identifiers, the study reported. TCRdb independently ran MiXCR on the 5' RACE reads; one entry per CDR3 protein. The sample consists of 29,000 or so distinct CDR3 sequences, over 8.5% of them appearing once. This rearrangement joins TRBV18 to TRBJ1-5; 7 nucleotides align to TRBD1. The specimen sequenced was whole blood. The receptor was isolated from an adult who was a healthcare worker with PCR-confirmed SARS-CoV-2 infection or an uninfected control (not recorded which). The CDR3 loop reads CASSPGPGTDSNQPQHF. The CDR3 nucleotides are TGTGCCAGCTCACCCGGGCCGGGGACAGATAGCAATCAGCCCCAGCATTTT.